This T cell receptor beta chain was retrieved from a study of T cells in Graves' hyperthyroidism and ophthalmopathy. PBMCs were obtained from roughly 10 ml fresh peripheral blood. The V gene end was trimmed by 0 bases and the J gene end by 0 bases; junction bases not matched to a gene: 10. CDR1 and CDR2 from the germline V gene are LNHNV and YYDKDF (reference sequence). This CDR3 region has 18 residues. It was RNA transcripts that yielded the amplified TCR beta CDR3 regions. The HTBI primer set was used in a first-round RT-PCR of the TCR CDR3. MiXCR, run by TCRdb on the multiplex PCR reads, gives a single entry per CDR3 protein. Of about 360,000 distinct CDR3 sequences listed, approximately 25% were seen once; the top ten hold about 70%.

The sequence was collected from a man aged 50 to 60 with Graves' hyperthyroidism. This rearrangement joins TRBV15 to TRBJ2-7; TRBD2 aligns across 8 bases. Material for sequencing was blood. Here the CDR3 reads CATSRENEQRESSYEQYF. DNA for the CDR3: TGTGCCACCAGCAGAGAAAATGAACAGCGGGAGAGCTCCTACGAGCAGTACTTC.